This T cell receptor (beta chain) was captured by sequencing in a study of cytomegalovirus exposure and HLA in healthy donors. As concerns this clone: The junction departs from germline at one end; a sequencing error may be responsible.

There are 15 residues in the CDR3. CDR1 is SGHVS, CDR2 FQNEAQ, per germline. PCR involved 60 Vbeta and 13 Jbeta primers. Sequencing used immunoSEQ multiplex PCR; TCRdb keeps in-frame clones, though not all of them. The sample records 60,000 to 70,000 clones, approximately 80% being singletons. The V call is TRBV7-8, the J call TRBJ2-5; perhaps TRBD2 as D (5 bases). The TCR comes from a woman in her 30s in good health and CMV-seronegative. The specimen sequenced was PBMCs. CDR3 protein: CASSRGLPAREAQYF. The CDR3 DNA reads TGTGCCAGCAGCCGAGGACTCCCAGCGAGAGAGGCCCAGTACTTC. The full variable domain, with the rest looked up from reference TRBV7-8 and TRBJ2-5, is GAGVSQSPRYKVAKRGQDVALRCDPISGHVSLFWYQQALGQGPEFLTYFQNEAQLDKSGLPSDRFFAERPEGSVSTLKIQRTQQEDSAVYLCASSRGLPAREAQYFGPGTRLLVL.